Following are 20 T cell receptor beta chains from one sample sequenced in a study of blood T cell repertoires in COVID-19. Sequencing used immunoSEQ multiplex PCR; TCRdb keeps in-frame clones, though not all of them. Of 200,000 to 300,000 clones in the sample, just over 85% were seen once. The sequenced sample was peripheral blood. The receptors originated from a man older than 75 with acute or convalescent COVID-19.

The chain joins TRBV11-2 to TRBJ1-1, with D possibly TRBD1 on 6 matching bases. The V end lost 5 bases, the J end lost 6 bases, and 19 bases lay between the germline ends. This CDR3 is 15 amino acids long. Germline V CDR1 and CDR2: SGHAT, FQNNGV. The CDR3 bases are TGTGCCAGCAGCCCTAGATCTGGCTCAGGGGCTGAAGCTTTCTTT. It is translated as CASSPRSGSGAEAFF.

The V call is TRBV7-2, the J call TRBJ1-5; 8 bases match TRBD1. The germline V gene encodes CDR1 SGHTA and CDR2 FQGNSA. The junction had 6 bases not matched to a gene; V was cut back by 5 bases and J by 6 bases. The CDR3 length is 14 residues. The DNA for the CDR3 is TGTGCCAGCAGCCGCCGGACAGGGACTCAGCCCCAGCATTTT. Translation gives CASSRRTGTQPQHF.

This chain connects TRBV28 to TRBJ2-1; 8 bases are shared with TRBD2. From germline, CDR1 is MDHEN and CDR2 SYDVKM. V shed 2 bases and J 12 bases; nucleotides not matched to a gene: 6. The CDR3 runs 13 residues. The CDR3 loop reads CASSLGTSLGQFF. Here the CDR3 DNA reads TGTGCCAGCAGTTTAGGGACTAGTTTAGGGCAGTTCTTC.

The rearrangement links TRBV27 to TRBJ1-2, with a tentative D call TRBD1 (5 bases). The germline V and J ends were trimmed by 2 bases and 8 bases, with 15 bases remaining between them. CDR3 length: 14 amino acids. Germline V gene lookup returns CDR1 MNHEY and CDR2 SMNVEV (reference sequence). The CDR3 DNA follows: TGTGCCAGCAGTTTAGGTAGGGGCGGAGGGGGCTACACCTTC. This sequence encodes CASSLGRGGGGYTF.

CDR3 region: CASSLDSDMAYEQYF. The CDR3 coding sequence is TGTGCCAGCAGCTTGGACAGCGATATGGCCTACGAGCAGTACTTC. The rearrangement links TRBV11-1 to TRBJ2-7, with D maybe TRBD1 (6 bases). The CDR3 length is 15 residues. Trimming stripped 3 bases from V and 2 bases from J, with 14 bases between. CDR1 is SGHAT and CDR2 is FQDESV in the germline V gene (reference sequence).

This chain connects TRBV6-5 to TRBJ2-3; perhaps TRBD1 as D (6 bases). The germline gives CDR1 MNHEY, CDR2 SVGAGI. V lost 0 bases and J lost 2, with 12 bases in between. The CDR3 runs 16 residues. This CDR3 reads CASSYSVQGPTDTQYF. CDR3 bases: TGTGCCAGCAGTTACTCGGTACAGGGCCCCACAGATACGCAGTATTTT.

This clone was detected only a few times. The gene calls are TRBV18 and TRBJ2-7; 15 nucleotides line up with TRBD2. J gave up 3 bases and V 4 bases, and 1 base lay outside the gene matches. Germline lookup yields CDR1 KGHSH and CDR2 LQKENI. CDR3 length: 15 residues. The CDR3 coding sequence is TGTGCCAGCTCACTGGGACTAGCGGGGGGCTACGAGCAGTACTTC. Encoded protein: CASSLGLAGGYEQYF.

The chain couples TRBV3-1 (or the pseudogene TRBV3-2) to TRBJ2-2; D might be TRBD2 (5 bases). Trimming shortened V by 0 bases and J by 5 bases, and 10 bases separated the two germline ends. The CDR3 extends over 15 amino acids. Germline lookup yields CDR1 LGHDT and CDR2 YNNKEL (reference sequence). CDR3 amino acids: CASSQERGLTGELFF. The CDR3 region has the DNA TGTGCCAGCAGCCAAGAAAGAGGGTTAACCGGGGAGCTGTTTTTT.

The V call is TRBV19, the J call TRBJ1-3, with 7 bases fitting TRBD1. The CDR3 contains 14 residues. Germline-derived CDR1 and CDR2 are LNHDA and SQIVND (reference sequence). Trimming took 4 bases from V and 2 from J; bases not matched to a gene: 2. CDR3 nucleotide sequence: TGTGCCAGTAGTACCCAGGGGGCTGGAAACACCATATATTTT. This sequence encodes CASSTQGAGNTIYF. Full variable domain (outside the CDR3, taken from reference TRBV19 and TRBJ1-3): DGGITQSPKYLFRKEGQNVTLSCEQNLNHDAMYWYRQDPGQGLRLIYYSQIVNDFQKGDIAEGYSVSREKKESFPLTVTSAQKNPTAFYLCASSTQGAGNTIYFGEGSWLTVV.

This chain connects TRBV4-3 to TRBJ1-3; 8 nucleotides align to TRBD1. Germline loops: CDR1 LGHNA, CDR2 YSLEER. The CDR3 contains 16 residues. Trimming removed 8 bases from V and 2 bases from J; junction bases left unmatched: 11. Here the CDR3 DNA reads TGCGCCAGCCGTCCGAGCGCAGGGGGCACTGGAAACACCATATATTTT. Amino acids: CASRPSAGGTGNTIYF.

The V and J genes are TRBV27 and TRBJ2-7; the match to TRBD2 covers 14 bases. V was pared by 3 bases and J by 4 bases, with 2 bases of the junction left unmatched. CDR1 MNHEY and CDR2 SMNVEV come from the germline V gene (reference sequence). The CDR3 contains 15 residues. CDR3 region: CASSFGTSGRYEQYF. For the CDR3, the DNA is TGTGCCAGCAGTTTCGGGACTAGCGGGAGATACGAGCAGTACTTC.

This clone was counted once. The chain carries TRBV5-6 and TRBJ1-5; 8 bases agree with TRBD1. CDR3 size: 17 residues. Germline-derived CDR1 and CDR2 are SGHDT and YYEEEE. V was clipped by 1 base and J by 5 bases; unmatched bases: 11. In DNA form, the CDR3 reads TGTGCCAGCAGCTTGTTAACTGCGGGACAGGTACATCAGCCCCAGCATTTT. It yields the protein CASSLLTAGQVHQPQHF.

The chain combines TRBV7-9 with TRBJ1-2; maybe TRBD1 (5 bases). Germline V lookup: CDR1 SEHNR, CDR2 FQNEAQ (reference sequence). This CDR3 region has 14 residues. Between the trimmed V and J ends, which lost 1 base and 7 bases, there was a span of 13 bases. The CDR3, as DNA: TGTGCCAGCAGCTTAGGGACAACGGATATTGGCTACACCTTC. Translating gives CASSLGTTDIGYTF.

V usage is TRBV29-1 and J usage is TRBJ1-2; no clear D gene. This CDR3 region has 14 residues. Germline CDR1 reads SQVTM; CDR2 reads ANQGSEA. Trimming stripped 3 bases from V and 0 bases from J, with 11 bases between. In nucleotides, the CDR3 is TGCAGCGTTGACCCTCCGGGAGCTAACTATGGCTACACCTTC. Its protein product is CSVDPPGANYGYTF.

The rearrangement links TRBV14 to TRBJ1-2; possible D gene TRBD1, 5 bases. Per the germline V gene, CDR1 is SGHDN and CDR2 is FVKESK. V was pared by 4 bases and J by 6 bases, with 12 bases between. The length of the CDR3 is 13 residues. CDR3 sequence: CASSPMRGDGYTF. The DNA for the CDR3 is TGTGCCAGCAGCCCCATGCGGGGGGATGGCTACACCTTC.

The CDR3 bases are TGTGCCAGCAGCTTGGGGACAGGGCGCGGCTACACCTTC. This gives the protein CASSLGTGRGYTF. The chain employs TRBV7-3 and TRBJ1-2, with TRBD1 identical over 9 bases. Per the germline V gene, CDR1 is SGHTA and CDR2 is FQGTGA. CDR3 length: 13 amino acids. The V and J ends lost 3 bases and 8 bases, in that order; junction bases with no gene match: 4.

The rearrangement joins TRBV28 to TRBJ2-7; 12 bases align to TRBD2. Germline V gene data show CDR1 as MDHEN and CDR2 as SYDVKM. V shed 5 bases and J 2 bases; nucleotides not matched to a gene: 4. The CDR3 runs 15 residues. The CDR3 loop is CASSPGTSGPYEQYF. CDR3 in DNA: TGTGCCAGCAGTCCAGGGACTAGCGGGCCCTACGAGCAGTACTTC.

The chain uses TRBV11-2 and TRBJ1-5; D gene ambiguous. Trimming removed 3 bases from V and 4 bases from J, with 7 bases in between. Per germline, CDR1 SGHAT and CDR2 FQNNGV. The CDR3 has 13 residues. CDR3 protein: CASSLRENQPQHF. As DNA, the CDR3 is TGTGCCAGCAGCTTGCGGGAGAATCAGCCCCAGCATTTT.

This clone appeared once. J is TRBJ2-2 and V is TRBV5-4; D is possibly TRBD1 (5 bases). The CDR3 is 15 amino acids. Germline V gene lookup returns CDR1 SGHNT and CDR2 YYREEE (reference sequence). Deletions cut 4 bases from V and 0 bases from J, with 10 bases between. The CDR3 spells CASSPGRANTGELFF. The DNA of the CDR3 is TGTGCCAGCAGCCCCGGCAGGGCGAACACCGGGGAGCTGTTTTTT.

The genes are TRBV9 and TRBJ1-1; D is perhaps TRBD1 (6 bases). V lost 3 bases, J lost 10 bases, and 16 bases lay in between. Germline assignment: CDR1 SGDLS and CDR2 YYNGEE. The CDR3 extends over 13 amino acids. CDR3 nucleotides: TGTGCCAGCAGCGGGGATTTCAGGGGATCAGCTTTCTTT. It translates to CASSGDFRGSAFF.